A selection of T cell receptor beta chains follows, all from one sample in a study of vaccination and CD4 T cells after COVID-19. In TCRdb, the PCR reads were re-called with MiXCR into one record per CDR3 protein. The sample holds 650 or so distinct CDR3 sequences, approximately 9.9% seen once. These receptors' antigens are unknown. The sample consisted of CD4+ T cells from blood, cultured in vitro. The receptors stem from a human donor in good health. Each CDR3 is given with its conserved first and last residue. The D gene is left open where the match is weak. The size field is filled for only some rows; it gives once, few, many or a size class.

j_call v_call clone_size d_call cdr3_nt cdr3_aa
TRBJ2-7 TRBV28 . . TGTGCCAGCAGTCACCATAGGGCAGGGGCAGGCGAGCAGTACTTC CASSHHRAGAGEQYF
TRBJ2-2 TRBV7-8 . . TGTGCCAGCAGCTTAGCAGGAGGGGCCGCGAACACCGGGGAGCTGTTTTTT CASSLAGGAANTGELFF
TRBJ2-7 TRBV4-1 . . TGCGCCAGCAGCCAAGGGGTCGGGGGGCTCTCCTACGAGCAGTACTTC CASSQGVGGLSYEQYF
TRBJ1-2 TRBV27 large . TGTGCCAGCAGTCCCTCGGGGGATGGCTACACCTTC CASSPSGDGYTF
TRBJ2-1 TRBV5-1 few TRBD1 TGCGCCAGCAGCGTATTCGGACAGGGGGCAAAAGAGCAGTTCTTC CASSVFGQGAKEQFF
TRBJ2-3 TRBV11-2 medium-sized TRBD2 TGTGCCAGCAGCTTCCGAGCGGGAGTCGATACGCAGTATTTT CASSFRAGVDTQYF
TRBJ1-1 TRBV18 . TRBD1 TGTGCCAGCTCACCAACCGCTCCGGGACAGGTCAACACTGAAGCTTTCTTT CASSPTAPGQVNTEAFF
TRBJ1-5 TRBV11-2 large TRBD1 TGTGCCAGCAGCCGGCGGACAGGGGGAGATCAGCCCCAGCATTTT CASSRRTGGDQPQHF
TRBJ1-2 TRBV29-1 medium-sized . TGCAGCGTTGCCAGGGCAGGGGCCGATGGCTACACCTTC CSVARAGADGYTF
TRBJ2-1 TRBV28 large . TGTGCCAGCAGAATGTATTCCCCCCCAGATGAGCAGTTCTTC CASRMYSPPDEQFF
TRBJ1-1 TRBV30 few TRBD1 TGTGCCTGGCAAGACAGGGCGGGAGGGGAAGCTTTCTTT CAWQDRAGGEAFF
TRBJ1-2 TRBV6-1 large TRBD1 TGTGCCAGCAGTGAAGACGGGACAGGGCTTCGGGGCTACACCTTC CASSEDGTGLRGYTF
TRBJ2-5 TRBV6-1 large TRBD1 TGTGCCAGCAGAACAGGGGGCGGTGAGACCCAGTACTTC CASRTGGGETQYF